The present TCR beta chain was sequenced within a study of T cell responses to AZD1222 COVID-19 vaccine. The CDR3 loop spans 15 amino acids. V lost 4 bases to trimming and J lost 5 bases; unmatched junction nucleotides: 13. The germline CDR1 and CDR2 sequences are SQVTM and ANQGSEA. Study results and limitations: Close to half of spike-specific TCRs reportedly recognize unmutated variant regions. Baseline antibody screening turned up just a handful of seropositive AZD1222 recipients. Donors were largely white British and mainly female; clonal diversity was possibly underestimated.

Comment on this clone: The target antigen is unknown.

Sequencing used immunoSEQ multiplex PCR; TCRdb keeps in-frame clones, though not all of them. This table has about 140,000 clones, about nine tenths appearing once. The receptor was isolated from an adult in good health. Here the sequenced sample was peripheral blood, taken on day 0 of AZD1222 vaccination. V usage is TRBV29-1 and J usage is TRBJ2-5; 7 bases are a match to TRBD1. This CDR3 reads CSVGGPGTVAETQYF. The DNA of the CDR3 is TGCAGCGTTGGGGGCCCCGGGACAGTAGCGGAGACCCAGTACTTC.